The 21 T cell receptor beta chains given below trace back to one sample, sequenced in a study of T cell responses to AZD1222 COVID-19 vaccine. Assay: immunoSEQ multiplex PCR; the TCRdb copy retains only in-frame clones and omits some. The table lists 95,000 to 100,000 clones, roughly 80% of them singletons. Material: peripheral blood, obtained 28 days after the second AZD1222 dose. The source of these receptors is an adult who received the AZD1222 COVID-19 vaccine.

This sequence joins TRBV2 and TRBJ1-6; 7 nucleotides line up with TRBD1. CDR1 and CDR2 from the germline V gene are SNHLY and FYNNEI. This CDR3 spans 14 amino acids. The V gene end was trimmed by 5 bases and the J gene end by 7 bases; junction bases not matched to a gene: 5. In nucleotides, the CDR3 is TGTGCCAGCAGTTGGGACAGAGAAAATTCACCCCTCCACTTT. Translation gives CASSWDRENSPLHF.

This clone was seen only once. The gene calls are TRBV25-1 and TRBJ2-7, with 8 bases that match TRBD2. CDR1 MGHDK and CDR2 SYGVNS come from the germline V gene. V was clipped by 1 base and J by 1 base; unmatched bases: 6. This CDR3 region has 16 residues. The CDR3 protein is CASSELTSGDSYEQYF. The CDR3 coding sequence is TGTGCCAGCAGTGAATTAACTAGCGGAGATTCCTACGAGCAGTACTTC.

This chain connects TRBV7-3 to TRBJ2-2, with TRBD2 identical over 8 bases. Germline CDR1 and CDR2: SGHTA and FQGTGA. The ends lost 5 bases at V and 5 bases at J; junction bases unmatched: 10. This CDR3 contains 16 residues. In DNA form, the CDR3 reads TGTGCCAGCAGCCCCCAACCAAGCGGGAGAACCGGGGAGCTGTTTTTT. Residues: CASSPQPSGRTGELFF.

Only a few counts were recorded for this clone. The rearrangement joins TRBV30 to TRBJ1-3, with D perhaps TRBD1 (5 bases). V was pared by 3 bases and J by 1 base, with 19 bases between. This CDR3 has 17 residues. In germline, CDR1 is GTSNPN, CDR2 SVGIG (reference sequence). As DNA, the CDR3 is TGTGCCTGGAGGTTTTTAGGGGCCACACAGTCTGGAAACACCATATATTTT. Protein sequence: CAWRFLGATQSGNTIYF.

This clone showed up just a few times. This chain uses TRBV19 with TRBJ2-7; the D gene is possibly TRBD1 (6 bases). The V gene lost 2 bases and the J gene lost 0 bases, with 17 bases spanning the gap. The CDR3 totals 17 residues. From germline, CDR1 is LNHDA and CDR2 SQIVND (reference sequence). Here the CDR3 reads CASSIQIQGFGSYEQYF. The CDR3 bases are TGTGCCAGTAGTATACAGATACAGGGTTTCGGCTCCTACGAGCAGTACTTC.

This clone was seen a few times. The chain employs TRBV6-5 and TRBJ2-7; tentatively, D is TRBD1 (6 bases). CDR3 length: 14 amino acids. Trimming removed 6 bases from V and 0 bases from J, with 12 bases in between. Germline CDR1 reads MNHEY; CDR2 reads SVGAGI. The CDR3 here is CASRIGQISYEQYF. CDR3 DNA sequence: TGTGCCAGCAGAATAGGACAGATCTCCTACGAGCAGTACTTC.

The chain couples TRBV7-9 to TRBJ1-1; D is possibly TRBD1 (5 bases). Deletions cut 5 bases from V and 10 bases from J, with 17 bases between. CDR3 length equals 13 residues. In germline, CDR1 is SEHNR, CDR2 FQNEAQ (reference sequence). CDR3 DNA sequence: TGTGCCAGCAGCGTCCGGGACCCTCATCCAGCTTTCTTT. Protein product: CASSVRDPHPAFF.

The rearrangement uses TRBV18 and TRBJ1-3, with D uncertain. Per germline, CDR1 KGHSH and CDR2 LQKENI. Trimming left V 2 bases short and J 4 bases short, with 18 bases between. CDR3 size: 17 residues. In nucleotides, the CDR3 is TGTGCCAGCTCACCAAAGGGCCCCACAGCTGCCGGAAACACCATATATTTT. This translates into CASSPKGPTAAGNTIYF.

The V gene is TRBV9, the J gene TRBJ2-3; D possibly matches TRBD1 or TRBD2 (5 bases each). CDR1 is SGDLS and CDR2 is YYNGEE in the germline V gene. V was shortened by 1 base and J by 3 bases, with 15 bases between the two germline ends. This CDR3 is 16 amino acids long. CDR3: CASSVSRGPGTDTQYF. CDR3 in DNA: TGTGCCAGCAGCGTATCCCGGGGCCCGGGGACAGATACGCAGTATTTT.

This chain links TRBV7-2 with TRBJ2-7, with TRBD2 identical over 9 bases. CDR3 length: 15 residues. Trimming cost V 1 base and J 4 bases; bases outside gene matches: 5. Germline loops: CDR1 SGHTA, CDR2 FQGNSA. CDR3 loop: CASSLGREGLYEQYF. The CDR3 DNA is TGTGCCAGCAGCTTAGGGCGGGAGGGCCTGTACGAGCAGTACTTC. The entire variable domain, with the rest obtained from reference TRBV7-2 and TRBJ2-7, is as follows: GAGVSQSPSNKVTEKGKDVELRCDPISGHTALYWYRQSLGQGLEFLIYFQGNSAPDKSGLPSDRFSAERTGGSVSTLTIQRTQQEDSAVYLCASSLGREGLYEQYFGPGTRLTVT.

The genes are TRBV5-4 and TRBJ2-7; 10 nucleotides match TRBD1. With 4 bases clipped from V and 6 bases from J, the junction kept 10 bases outside the gene matches. Germline V CDR1 and CDR2: SGHNT, YYREEE (reference sequence). The CDR3 has 15 residues. The CDR3 sequence: CASSPGGTGVREQYF. The CDR3 DNA reads TGTGCCAGCAGCCCGGGGGGGACAGGGGTGCGCGAGCAGTACTTC.

The V call is TRBV2, the J call TRBJ1-5; possible D gene TRBD1, 5 bases. From germline, CDR1 is SNHLY and CDR2 FYNNEI. The CDR3 loop spans 15 amino acids. Between the trimmed V and J ends, which lost 3 bases and 3 bases, there was a span of 12 bases. In DNA, the CDR3 is TGTGCCAGCAGTGAGACGACAGCTACCAATCAGCCCCAGCATTTT. Translating gives CASSETTATNQPQHF.

V and J are TRBV7-3 and TRBJ2-2; D perhaps matches TRBD2 (6 bases). The CDR3 length is 14 residues. Deletions cut 2 bases from V and 5 bases from J, with 9 bases between. From germline, CDR1 is SGHTA and CDR2 FQGTGA. The CDR3 DNA reads TGTGCCAGCAGCTTAGCGGGATATACCGGGGAGCTGTTTTTT. This encodes CASSLAGYTGELFF.

The V call is TRBV6-5, the J call TRBJ2-3; 8 bases are a match to TRBD1. V lost 7 bases, J lost 4 bases, and 7 bases stayed unmatched. The CDR3 is 14 amino acids. Germline values: CDR1 MNHEY, CDR2 SVGAGI. The CDR3 DNA follows: TGTGCCAGCACTAGCAGGGGGCCCCCAGATACGCAGTATTTT. Translating gives CASTSRGPPDTQYF.

This rearrangement joins TRBV23-1 to TRBJ2-7; D is perhaps TRBD1 or TRBD2 (5 bases each). TRBV23-1 is sorted into the ORF group, with uncertain function. V lost 5 bases, J lost 0 bases, and 14 bases lay in between. This CDR3 region has 15 residues. CDR3 DNA: TGCGCCAGCAGTTTTCCGGGACGGGACTCCTACGAGCAGTACTTC. Its protein product is CASSFPGRDSYEQYF.

The chain carries TRBV19 and TRBJ2-1; D might be TRBD2 (5 bases). The CDR3 contains 13 residues. Germline loops: CDR1 LNHDA, CDR2 SQIVND (reference sequence). Trimming removed 7 bases at V and 2 bases at J, with 9 bases between. CDR3 DNA: TGTGCCAGTACCACGACTACCTACAATGAGCAGTTCTTC. This gives the protein CASTTTTYNEQFF.

Comment on this clone: Other nucleotide sequences from this sample produce the same CDR3. The chain uses TRBV2 and TRBJ2-3; D gene ambiguous. This CDR3 comprises 11 residues. Germline V gives CDR1 SNHLY, CDR2 FYNNEI. V shed 5 bases and J shed 6 bases, with 6 bases lying between them. The DNA of the CDR3 is TGTGCCAGCAGTCTCAGGGATACGCAGTATTTT. The encoded protein is CASSLRDTQYF. The complete variable domain, with remaining parts taken from reference TRBV2 and TRBJ2-3, reads EPEVTQTPSHQVTQMGQEVILRCVPISNHLYFYWYRQILGQKVEFLVSFYNNEISEKSEIFDDQFSVERPDGSNFTLKIRSTKLEDSAMYFCASSLRDTQYFGPGTRLTVL.

Regarding this clone: Other DNA sequences in the sample encode the same CDR3. The chain recombines TRBV2 with TRBJ2-5; D remains ambiguous. The germline V gene has CDR1 SNHLY and CDR2 FYNNEI. The CDR3 covers 11 residues. V was cut by 3 bases and J by 4 bases, with 3 bases left in between. DNA for the CDR3: TGTGCCAGCAGTGAGGGAGAGACCCAGTACTTC. It translates to CASSEGETQYF.

This clone showed up just a few times. J is TRBJ2-3 and V is TRBV5-6; D uncertain. This CDR3 is built from 15 residues. CDR1 is SGHDT, CDR2 YYEEEE, per germline. Trimming removed 1 base from V and 4 bases from J, with 13 bases in between. The CDR3: CASSLLPESADTQYF. The CDR3 DNA follows: TGTGCCAGCAGCTTGCTACCTGAATCCGCAGATACGCAGTATTTT.

V gene TRBV12-2 combines with J gene TRBJ2-3; TRBD2 is the table's D call and was not checked against the DNA. TRBV12-2 is a pseudogene. This CDR3 comprises 17 residues. DNA for the CDR3: TGTGCAAGTCGCAACCGCGTGGTCCGCACTAGCACAGATACGCAGTATTTT. Translation: CASRNRVVRTSTDTQYF.

The genes are TRBV10-2 and TRBJ1-1, with a weak D call TRBD1 (5 bases). Per germline, CDR1 WSHSY and CDR2 SAAADI. V lost 2 bases and J lost 10, with 8 bases in between. This CDR3 is built from 11 residues. This CDR3 reads CASSEGAVAFF. The CDR3 nucleotides are TGCGCCAGCAGTGAGGGGGCCGTAGCTTTCTTT.